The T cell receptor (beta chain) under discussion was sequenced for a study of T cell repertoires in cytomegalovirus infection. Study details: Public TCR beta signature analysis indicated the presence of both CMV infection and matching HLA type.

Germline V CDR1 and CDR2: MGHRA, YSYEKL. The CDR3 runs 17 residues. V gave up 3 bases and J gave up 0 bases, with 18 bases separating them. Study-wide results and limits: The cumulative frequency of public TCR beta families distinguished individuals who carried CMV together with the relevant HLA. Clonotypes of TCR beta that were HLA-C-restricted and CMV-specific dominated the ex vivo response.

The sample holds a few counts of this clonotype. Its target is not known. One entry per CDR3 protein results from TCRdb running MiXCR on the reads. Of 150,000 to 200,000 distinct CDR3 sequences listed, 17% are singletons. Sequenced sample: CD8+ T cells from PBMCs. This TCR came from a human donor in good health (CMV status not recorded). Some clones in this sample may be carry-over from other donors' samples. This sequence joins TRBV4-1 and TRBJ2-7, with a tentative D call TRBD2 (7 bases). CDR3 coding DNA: TGCGCCAGCAGCCAGAACCCAGGGGAGGGGAACTCCTACGAGCAGTACTTC. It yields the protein CASSQNPGEGNSYEQYF.